Sequencing of this T cell receptor (beta chain) was carried out in a study of T cells in Graves' hyperthyroidism and ophthalmopathy. The study's findings and limits: The blood repertoire included most of the expanded thyroid clonotypes above 0.001.

Amplification yielded TCR beta CDR3 regions, with RNA transcripts as the source. First-round RT-PCR targeting the TCR CDR3 was performed with the HTBI primer set. Each CDR3 protein is one row after TCRdb ran MiXCR on the multiplex PCR reads. The sample consists of roughly 840,000 distinct CDR3 sequences, 38% of them appearing once. With 5 bases removed from V and 3 bases from J, the gap between germline ends came to 16 bases. The CDR3 runs to 15 residues. About this clonotype: Its cognate antigen is unknown.

Sequencing used blood. The sequence derives from a man younger than 35 with Graves' hyperthyroidism. V usage is TRBV12-3 or TRBV12-4 and J usage is TRBJ2-5; tentative D call: TRBD1 (6 bases). CDR3 loop: CASSDAGTGKETQYF. DNA of the CDR3: TGTGCCAGCAGTGATGCCGGTACAGGGAAAGAGACCCAGTACTTC.